The entry below describes one T cell receptor beta chain. What it recognizes is unknown. The source of the sample is a study of cytomegalovirus exposure and HLA in healthy donors. TCRdb's copy holds only in-frame clones and misses some; the assay was immunoSEQ multiplex PCR. Of about 110,000 clones in the sample, approximately 85% were seen once. Donors were drawn from the 120-subject validation cohort, separate from the 666-subject first cohort. After removal of 6 bases from V and 2 bases from J, the junction contained 6 bases not matched to a gene. This CDR3 is built from 16 residues. CDR1 is SNHLY and CDR2 is FYNNEI in the germline V gene. General observations from the study: The classifier reportedly diagnosed cytomegalovirus status with high sensitivity and specificity. According to a subsequent analysis, TCR clusters from the first cohort were inclined to appear together in the roughly 120 validation repertoires.

This chain connects TRBV2 to TRBJ2-1, with TRBD2 identical over 11 bases. The receptor was derived from a woman aged 18-35 years in good health and CMV-seronegative. The sample was PBMCs. CDR3 nucleotides: TGTGCCAGCAGCCTTAATAGCGGGGGGGCCTACAATGAGCAGTTCTTC. Encoded protein: CASSLNSGGAYNEQFF. The entire variable domain, with the rest obtained from reference TRBV2 and TRBJ2-1, is as follows: EPEVTQTPSHQVTQMGQEVILRCVPISNHLYFYWYRQILGQKVEFLVSFYNNEISEKSEIFDDQFSVERPDGSNFTLKIRSTKLEDSAMYFCASSLNSGGAYNEQFFGPGTRLTVL.